This T cell receptor beta chain appears in the sequencing data of a study of blood T cells in healthy people across ages. Study-wide results and limits: Naive T cell percentage by flow cytometry tracked strongly with beta diversity.

The authors ran a second PCR of roughly 6 to 11 cycles using a sample-barcoded 5' primer and a J-beta primer mix. Every cDNA molecule bore a tag from a template-switch adaptor containing 12 random nucleotides. Each CDR3 protein is one row after TCRdb ran MiXCR on the 5' RACE reads. The data contain around 870,000 distinct CDR3 sequences, around 28% of them singletons. Peripheral blood was drawn, ten milliliters per donor. V gave up 5 bases and J gave up 5 bases, with 16 bases separating them. Germline V gene data show CDR1 as SGHRS and CDR2 as YFSETQ. The CDR3 runs 14 residues. This clonotype was seen a few times. Its antigen remains unidentified.

V usage is TRBV5-1 and J usage is TRBJ2-5, with TRBD1 as a possible D gene (5 bases). This sequence was found in an elderly woman in good health. Sequenced material: blood. The CDR3 DNA is TGCGCCAGCAGACGGACCCCGGCAGGGGAGACCCAGTACTTC. Its translation: CASRRTPAGETQYF.